This TCR beta chain appears in the sequencing data of a study of T-cell reconstitution after alpha-beta-depleted transplantation in children. With 5 bases removed from V and 0 bases from J, the gap between germline ends came to 11 bases. The CDR3 consists of 14 residues. Germline CDR1 and CDR2: MDHEN and SYDVKM. It was with unique molecular identifiers that the TCRbeta library was prepared. TCRdb fed the PCR reads into MiXCR, producing one record per CDR3 protein. The repertoire includes around 340,000 distinct CDR3 sequences, more than 10% of them detected once, and about 4.5% sits in the top ten. Only a few counts were recorded for this clonotype.

The receptor was derived from a human donor who donated a stem cell graft to a child with Fanconi anemia. The sequencing here drew on PBMCs, taken from the stem cell graft. The chain carries TRBV28 and TRBJ2-7; D ambiguous. The CDR3 DNA reads TGTGCCAGCAGTCCCCGACTGGTCTCCTACGAGCAGTACGTC. It encodes CASSPRLVSYEQYV.